This T cell receptor beta chain emerged from a study of OX40 agonist ivuxolimab in advanced cancers. The data were produced by immunoSEQ multiplex PCR, yet TCRdb's version contains in-frame clones alone and is incomplete. The table records roughly 15,000 clones, over 80% of them present only once. Deletions cut 3 bases from V and 4 bases from J, with 9 bases between. The germline V gene has CDR1 ENHRY and CDR2 SYGVKD. This CDR3 is built from 13 residues. The sample here was CD4+ or CD8+ T cells sorted from blood, taken in a trial of the OX40 agonist ivuxolimab. The clonotype was recovered from an adult with an advanced solid tumor such as melanoma, head and neck, liver or kidney cancer. The chain employs TRBV10-3 and TRBJ1-1, with D possibly TRBD1 on 5 matching bases. CDR3 sequence (DNA): TGTGCCATCAGTGACAGGGCGGGCACTGAAGCTTTCTTT. Its protein product is CAISDRAGTEAFF.